The entry below describes one T cell receptor (beta chain). The V and J ends lost 3 bases and 0 bases respectively, with 12 bases between them. Germline lookup yields CDR1 MNHNS and CDR2 SASEGT. The CDR3 extends over 15 amino acids. This entry belongs to a study of blood T cell repertoires in COVID-19. The repertoire was sequenced with immunoSEQ multiplex PCR; TCRdb's copy has only in-frame clones and lacks some. This sample has around 260,000 clones, with around nine tenths found just once. The TCR was taken from a woman between 65 and 79 years old with COVID-19, enrolled during active disease. The chain combines TRBV6-1 with TRBJ2-7; D not resolved. The specimen was peripheral blood. CDR3 protein: CASSEWRIVSYEQYF. CDR3 bases: TGTGCCAGCAGTGAGTGGCGGATAGTCTCCTACGAGCAGTACTTC.